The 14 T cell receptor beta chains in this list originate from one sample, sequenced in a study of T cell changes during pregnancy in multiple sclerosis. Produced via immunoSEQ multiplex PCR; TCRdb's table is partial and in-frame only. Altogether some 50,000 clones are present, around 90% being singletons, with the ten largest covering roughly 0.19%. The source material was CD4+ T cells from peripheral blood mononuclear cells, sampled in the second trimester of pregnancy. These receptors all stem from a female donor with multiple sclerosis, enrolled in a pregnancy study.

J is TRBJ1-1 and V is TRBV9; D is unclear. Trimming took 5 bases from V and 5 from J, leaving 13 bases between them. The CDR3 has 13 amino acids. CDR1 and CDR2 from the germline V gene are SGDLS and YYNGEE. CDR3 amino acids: CASSFKHGTEAFF. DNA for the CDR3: TGTGCCAGCAGTTTTAAACACGGGACTGAAGCTTTCTTT.

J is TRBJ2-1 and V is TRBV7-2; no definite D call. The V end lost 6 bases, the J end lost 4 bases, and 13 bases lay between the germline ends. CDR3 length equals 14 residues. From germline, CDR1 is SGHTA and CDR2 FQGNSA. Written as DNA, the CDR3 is TGTGCCAGCAGTCCTATGCCCCTATACAATGAGCAGTTCTTC. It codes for CASSPMPLYNEQFF.

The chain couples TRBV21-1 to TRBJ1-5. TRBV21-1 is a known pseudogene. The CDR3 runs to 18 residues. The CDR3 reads CASSKRKGLALRVEPQHF. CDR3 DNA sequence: TGTGCCAGCAGCAAGCGGAAAGGTCTGGCCCTCAGAGTGGAGCCCCAGCATTTT.

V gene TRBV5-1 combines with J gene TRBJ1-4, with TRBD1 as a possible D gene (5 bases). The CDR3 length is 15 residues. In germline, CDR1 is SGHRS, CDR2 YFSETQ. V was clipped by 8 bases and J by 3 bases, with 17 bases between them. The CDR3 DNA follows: TGCGCCAGTCGGGGGATCAGGGATCCTAATGAAAAACTGTTTTTT. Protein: CASRGIRDPNEKLFF.

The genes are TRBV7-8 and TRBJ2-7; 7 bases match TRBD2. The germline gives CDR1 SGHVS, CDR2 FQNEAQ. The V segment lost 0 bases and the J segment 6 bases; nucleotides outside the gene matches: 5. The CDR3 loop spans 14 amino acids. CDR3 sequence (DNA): TGTGCCAGCAGCTTAGCAGCGGGAACGAGCGAGCAGTACTTC. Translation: CASSLAAGTSEQYF. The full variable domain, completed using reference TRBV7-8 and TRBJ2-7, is GAGVSQSPRYKVAKRGQDVALRCDPISGHVSLFWYQQALGQGPEFLTYFQNEAQLDKSGLPSDRFFAERPEGSVSTLKIQRTQQEDSAVYLCASSLAAGTSEQYFGPGTRLTVT.

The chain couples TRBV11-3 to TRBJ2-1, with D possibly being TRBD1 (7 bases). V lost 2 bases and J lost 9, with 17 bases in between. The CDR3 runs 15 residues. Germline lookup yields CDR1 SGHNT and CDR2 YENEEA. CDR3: CASSLTAGGLGEQFF. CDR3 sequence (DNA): TGTGCCAGCAGCTTAACGGCAGGGGGGTTGGGTGAGCAGTTCTTC.

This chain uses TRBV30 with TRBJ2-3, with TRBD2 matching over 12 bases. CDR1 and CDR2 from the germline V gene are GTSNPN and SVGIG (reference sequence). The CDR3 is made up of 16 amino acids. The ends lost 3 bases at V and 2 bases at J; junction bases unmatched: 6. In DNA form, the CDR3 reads TGTGCCTGGAGCCTTGGACTAGCGGGGATCACAGATACGCAGTATTTT. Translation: CAWSLGLAGITDTQYF.

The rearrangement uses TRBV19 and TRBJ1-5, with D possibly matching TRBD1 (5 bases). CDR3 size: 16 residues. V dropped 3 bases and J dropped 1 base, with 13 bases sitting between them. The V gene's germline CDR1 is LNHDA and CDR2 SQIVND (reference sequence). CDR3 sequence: CASSIRGSGSNQPQHF. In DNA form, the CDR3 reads TGTGCCAGTAGTATTCGGGGGAGTGGGAGCAATCAGCCCCAGCATTTT.

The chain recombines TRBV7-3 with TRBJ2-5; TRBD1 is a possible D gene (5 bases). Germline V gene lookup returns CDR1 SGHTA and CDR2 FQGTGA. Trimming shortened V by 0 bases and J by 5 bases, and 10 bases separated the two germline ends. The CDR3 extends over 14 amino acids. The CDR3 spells CASSLTGVRETQYF. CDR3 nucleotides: TGTGCCAGCAGCTTAACAGGGGTACGGGAGACCCAGTACTTC.

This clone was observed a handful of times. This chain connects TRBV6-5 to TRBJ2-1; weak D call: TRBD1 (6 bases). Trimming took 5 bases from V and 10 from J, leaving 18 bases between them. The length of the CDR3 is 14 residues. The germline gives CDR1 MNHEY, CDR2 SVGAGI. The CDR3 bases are TGTGCCAGCAGTCCCCGGACAGCCCGGGACGAGCAGTTCTTC. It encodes CASSPRTARDEQFF.

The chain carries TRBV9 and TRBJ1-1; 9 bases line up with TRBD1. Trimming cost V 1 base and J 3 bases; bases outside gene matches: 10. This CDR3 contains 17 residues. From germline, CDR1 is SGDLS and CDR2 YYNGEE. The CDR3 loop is CASSVSGTGLPDTEAFF. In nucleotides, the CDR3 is TGTGCCAGCAGCGTATCCGGGACAGGGCTCCCTGACACTGAAGCTTTCTTT.

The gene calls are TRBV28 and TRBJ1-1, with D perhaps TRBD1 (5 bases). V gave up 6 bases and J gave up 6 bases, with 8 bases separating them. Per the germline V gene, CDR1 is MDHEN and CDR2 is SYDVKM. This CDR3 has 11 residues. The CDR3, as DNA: TGTGCCAGCAGGGGGCGTCCTGAAGCTTTCTTT. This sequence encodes CASRGRPEAFF.

In DNA, the CDR3 is TGTGCCAGCAGTGGGGACAGGGCTGCAACTAATGAAAAACTGTTTTTT. Translated: CASSGDRAATNEKLFF. The V and J genes are TRBV2 and TRBJ1-4, with TRBD1 matching over 9 bases. Germline V gene data show CDR1 as SNHLY and CDR2 as FYNNEI. The CDR3 has 16 residues. V lost 4 bases to trimming and J lost 0 bases; unmatched junction nucleotides: 3. The whole variable domain, filled in from reference TRBV2 and TRBJ1-4, reads EPEVTQTPSHQVTQMGQEVILRCVPISNHLYFYWYRQILGQKVEFLVSFYNNEISEKSEIFDDQFSVERPDGSNFTLKIRSTKLEDSAMYFCASSGDRAATNEKLFFGSGTQLSVL.

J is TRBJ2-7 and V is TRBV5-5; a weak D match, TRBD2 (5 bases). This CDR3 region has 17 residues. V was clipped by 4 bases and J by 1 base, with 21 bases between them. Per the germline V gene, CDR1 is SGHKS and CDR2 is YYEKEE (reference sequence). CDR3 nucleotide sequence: TGTGCCAGCAGCCCTAACCCACGGAGGCAGGCATCCTACGAGCAGTACTTC. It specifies CASSPNPRRQASYEQYF.